This T cell receptor beta chain was retrieved from a study of beta chain features in type 1 diabetes. Points from the study as a whole: Lower insertion and higher deletion counts appeared at VDJ junctions in type 1 diabetes patients. Cells carrying high TCR expression could end up over-represented when cDNA is sequenced. Compared with healthy donors, patients appeared to share more similar naive, central memory and regulatory TCRB repertoires.

The V gene's germline CDR1 is SGHTA and CDR2 FQGNSA. The CDR3 contains 13 residues. V was shortened by 2 bases and J by 4 bases, with 6 bases between the two germline ends. Expressed TCRB transcripts were sequenced because the entire RNA isolate underwent reverse transcription. TCRdb's copy holds only in-frame clones and misses some; the assay was immunoSEQ multiplex PCR. In the table there are approximately 150,000 clones, about 9.8% of which are singletons. This clone was seen a handful of times. Its antigen remains unknown. Other DNA variants within this sample encode the same CDR3. This clonotype was obtained from a woman between 18 and 30 years old in good health. The rearrangement joins TRBV7-2 to TRBJ1-5; tentatively, D is TRBD1 (5 bases). Source material: central memory CD4+ T cells from blood. The CDR3: CASSLQGNQPQHF. The CDR3 coding sequence is TGTGCCAGCAGCTTACAGGGAAATCAGCCCCAGCATTTT.